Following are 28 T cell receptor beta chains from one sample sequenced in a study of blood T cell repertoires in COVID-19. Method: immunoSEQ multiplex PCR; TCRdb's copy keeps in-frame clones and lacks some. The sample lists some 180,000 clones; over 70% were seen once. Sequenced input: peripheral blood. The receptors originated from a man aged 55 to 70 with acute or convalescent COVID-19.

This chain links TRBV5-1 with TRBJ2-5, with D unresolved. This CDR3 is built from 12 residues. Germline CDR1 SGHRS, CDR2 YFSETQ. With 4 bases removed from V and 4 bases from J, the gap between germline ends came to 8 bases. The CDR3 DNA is TGCGCCAGCAGCCCGGCAGGAGAGACCCAGTACTTC. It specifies CASSPAGETQYF.

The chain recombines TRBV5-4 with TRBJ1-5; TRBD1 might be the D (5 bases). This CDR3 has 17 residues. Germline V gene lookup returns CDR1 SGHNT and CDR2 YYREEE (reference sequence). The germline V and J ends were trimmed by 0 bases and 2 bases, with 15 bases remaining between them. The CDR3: CASSLDGPRGGNQPQHF. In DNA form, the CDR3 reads TGTGCCAGCAGCTTGGATGGGCCAAGGGGTGGCAATCAGCCCCAGCATTTT.

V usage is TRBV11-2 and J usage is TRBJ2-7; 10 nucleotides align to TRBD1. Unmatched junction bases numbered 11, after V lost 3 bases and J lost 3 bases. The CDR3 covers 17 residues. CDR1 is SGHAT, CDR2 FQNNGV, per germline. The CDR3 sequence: CASSFAITGTGVYEQYF. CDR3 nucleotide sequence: TGTGCCAGCAGCTTCGCCATCACCGGGACAGGGGTCTACGAGCAGTACTTC.

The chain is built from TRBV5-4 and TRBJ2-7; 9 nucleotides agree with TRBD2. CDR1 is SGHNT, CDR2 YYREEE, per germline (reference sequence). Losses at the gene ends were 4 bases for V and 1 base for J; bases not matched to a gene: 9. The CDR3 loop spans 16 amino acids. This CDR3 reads CASSPGGSGSSYEQYF. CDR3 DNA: TGTGCCAGCAGCCCTGGGGGTAGCGGGAGTTCCTACGAGCAGTACTTC.

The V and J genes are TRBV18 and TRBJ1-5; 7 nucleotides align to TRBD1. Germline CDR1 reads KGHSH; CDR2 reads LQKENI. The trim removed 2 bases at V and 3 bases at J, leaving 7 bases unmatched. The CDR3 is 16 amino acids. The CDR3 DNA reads TGTGCCAGCTCACCAAACAGGGGCCGCACCAATCAGCCCCAGCATTTT. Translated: CASSPNRGRTNQPQHF.

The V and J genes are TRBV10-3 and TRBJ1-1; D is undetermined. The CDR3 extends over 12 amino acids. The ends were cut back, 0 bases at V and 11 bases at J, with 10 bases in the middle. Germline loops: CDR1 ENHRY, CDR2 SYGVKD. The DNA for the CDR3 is TGTGCCATCAGTGAGTCGAGGAGGTGGGCTTTCTTT. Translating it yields CAISESRRWAFF.

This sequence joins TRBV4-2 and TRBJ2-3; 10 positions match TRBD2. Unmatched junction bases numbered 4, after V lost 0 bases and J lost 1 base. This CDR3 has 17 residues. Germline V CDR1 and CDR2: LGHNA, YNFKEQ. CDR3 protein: CASSQDALAGGTDTQYF. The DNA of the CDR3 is TGTGCCAGCAGCCAAGATGCCCTAGCGGGGGGCACAGATACGCAGTATTTT.

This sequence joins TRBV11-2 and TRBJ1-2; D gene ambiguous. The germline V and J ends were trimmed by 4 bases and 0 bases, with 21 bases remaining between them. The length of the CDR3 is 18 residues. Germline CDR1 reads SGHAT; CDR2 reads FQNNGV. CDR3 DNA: TGTGCCAGCAGCTCCCCCATGGGCCCATACAGAGCTAACTATGGCTACACCTTC. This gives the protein CASSSPMGPYRANYGYTF.

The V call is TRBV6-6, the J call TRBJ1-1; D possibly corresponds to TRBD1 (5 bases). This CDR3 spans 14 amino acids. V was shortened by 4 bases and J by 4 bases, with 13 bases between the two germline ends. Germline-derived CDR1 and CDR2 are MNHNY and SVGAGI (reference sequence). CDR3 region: CASSSVGRGTEAFF. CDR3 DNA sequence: TGTGCCAGCAGTTCGGTCGGGAGGGGCACTGAAGCTTTCTTT.

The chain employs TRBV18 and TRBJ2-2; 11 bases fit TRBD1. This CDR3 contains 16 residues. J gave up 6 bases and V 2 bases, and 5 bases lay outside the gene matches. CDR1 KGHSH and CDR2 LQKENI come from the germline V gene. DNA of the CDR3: TGTGCCAGCTCACCAGGACAGGGGGCTTCATCCGGGGAGCTGTTTTTT. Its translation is CASSPGQGASSGELFF. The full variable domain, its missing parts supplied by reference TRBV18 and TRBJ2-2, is NAGVMQNPRHLVRRRGQEARLRCSPMKGHSHVYWYRQLPEEGLKFMVYLQKENIIDESGMPKERFSAEFPKEGPSILRIQQVVRGDSAAYFCASSPGQGASSGELFFGEGSRLTVL.

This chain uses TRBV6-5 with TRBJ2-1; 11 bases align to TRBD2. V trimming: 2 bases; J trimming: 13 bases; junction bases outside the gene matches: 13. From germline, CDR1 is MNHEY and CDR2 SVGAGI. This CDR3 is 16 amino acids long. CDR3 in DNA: TGTGCCAGCAGTTACCCGGGACTAGCGGCACAAAGCCCTCAGTTCTTC. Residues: CASSYPGLAAQSPQFF.

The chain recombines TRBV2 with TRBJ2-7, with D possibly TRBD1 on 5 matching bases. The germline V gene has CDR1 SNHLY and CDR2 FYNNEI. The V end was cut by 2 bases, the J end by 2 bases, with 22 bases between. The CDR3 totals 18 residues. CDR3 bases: TGTGCCAGCAGTGAACTTCGTCTAGGGGCAGGGCGACCCTACGAGCAGTACTTC. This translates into CASSELRLGAGRPYEQYF. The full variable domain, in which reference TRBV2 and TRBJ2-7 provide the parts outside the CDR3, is EPEVTQTPSHQVTQMGQEVILRCVPISNHLYFYWYRQILGQKVEFLVSFYNNEISEKSEIFDDQFSVERPDGSNFTLKIRSTKLEDSAMYFCASSELRLGAGRPYEQYFGPGTRLTVT.

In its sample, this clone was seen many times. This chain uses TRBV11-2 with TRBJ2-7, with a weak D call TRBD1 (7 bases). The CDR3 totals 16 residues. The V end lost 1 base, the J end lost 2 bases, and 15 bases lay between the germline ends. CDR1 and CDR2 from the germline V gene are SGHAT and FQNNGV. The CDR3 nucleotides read TGTGCCAGCAGCTTAGGCGGGGCAGGGGGTGCCTACGAGCAGTACTTC. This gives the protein CASSLGGAGGAYEQYF.

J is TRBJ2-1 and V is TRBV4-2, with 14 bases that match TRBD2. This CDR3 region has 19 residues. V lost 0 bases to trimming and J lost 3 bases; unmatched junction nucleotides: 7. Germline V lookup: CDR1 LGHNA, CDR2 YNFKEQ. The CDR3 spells CASSQDGGLAGDHYNEQFF. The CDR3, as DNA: TGTGCCAGCAGCCAAGATGGGGGACTAGCGGGGGACCACTACAATGAGCAGTTCTTC.

For the CDR3, the DNA is TGTGCCACCAGTGATGGACTAGTAAATGAGCAGTTCTTC. The encoded protein is CATSDGLVNEQFF. The chain employs TRBV24-1 and TRBJ2-1; 7 nucleotides match TRBD2. V shed 3 bases and J 7 bases; nucleotides not matched to a gene: 2. This CDR3 has 13 amino acids. Per germline, CDR1 KGHDR and CDR2 SFDVKD.

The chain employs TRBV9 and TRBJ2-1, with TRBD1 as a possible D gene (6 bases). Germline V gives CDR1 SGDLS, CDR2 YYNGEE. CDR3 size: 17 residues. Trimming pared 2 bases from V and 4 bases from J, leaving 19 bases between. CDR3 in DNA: TGTGCCAGCAGCGTGAGTTTAGGGGGAATATCTTACAATGAGCAGTTCTTC. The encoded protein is CASSVSLGGISYNEQFF. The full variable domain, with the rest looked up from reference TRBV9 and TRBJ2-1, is DSGVTQTPKHLITATGQRVTLRCSPRSGDLSVYWYQQSLDQGLQFLIQYYNGEERAKGNILERFSAQQFPDLHSELNLSSLELGDSALYFCASSVSLGGISYNEQFFGPGTRLTVL.

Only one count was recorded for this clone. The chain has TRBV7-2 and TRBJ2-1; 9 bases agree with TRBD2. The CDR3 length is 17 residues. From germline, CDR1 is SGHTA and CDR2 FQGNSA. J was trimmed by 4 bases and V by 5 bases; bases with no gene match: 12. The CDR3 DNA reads TGTGCCAGCAGCATAGGCGGGGGAAGCGGGGGGTACAATGAGCAGTTCTTC. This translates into CASSIGGGSGGYNEQFF.

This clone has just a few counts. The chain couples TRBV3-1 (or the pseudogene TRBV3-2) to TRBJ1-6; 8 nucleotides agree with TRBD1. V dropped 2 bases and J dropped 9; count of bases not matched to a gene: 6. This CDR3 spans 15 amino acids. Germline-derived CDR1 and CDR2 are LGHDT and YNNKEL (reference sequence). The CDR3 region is CASSQLDRAGSPLHF. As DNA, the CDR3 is TGTGCCAGCAGCCAACTGGACAGGGCTGGTTCACCCCTCCACTTT.

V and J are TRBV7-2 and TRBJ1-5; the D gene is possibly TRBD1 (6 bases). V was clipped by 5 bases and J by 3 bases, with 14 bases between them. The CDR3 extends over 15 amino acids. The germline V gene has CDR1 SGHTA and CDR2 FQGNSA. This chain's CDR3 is CASSPQGTFNQPQHF. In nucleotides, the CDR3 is TGTGCCAGCAGCCCCCAGGGGACGTTCAATCAGCCCCAGCATTTT.

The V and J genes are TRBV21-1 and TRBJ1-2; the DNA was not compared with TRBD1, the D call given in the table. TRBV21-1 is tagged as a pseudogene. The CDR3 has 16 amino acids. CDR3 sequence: CASSAHRQGPNYGYTF. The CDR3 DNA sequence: TGTGCCAGCAGCGCCCACCGACAGGGGCCTAACTATGGCTACACCTTC.

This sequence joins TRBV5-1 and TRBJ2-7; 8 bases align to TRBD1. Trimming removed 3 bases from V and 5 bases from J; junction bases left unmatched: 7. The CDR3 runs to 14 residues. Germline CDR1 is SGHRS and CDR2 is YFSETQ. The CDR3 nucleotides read TGCGCCAGCAGCTCCCAGGGGGCCACCCACGAGCAGTACTTC. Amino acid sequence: CASSSQGATHEQYF. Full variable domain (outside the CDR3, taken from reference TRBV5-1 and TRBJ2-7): KAGVTQTPRYLIKTRGQQVTLSCSPISGHRSVSWYQQTPGQGLQFLFEYFSETQRNKGNFPGRFSGRQFSNSRSEMNVSTLELGDSALYLCASSSQGATHEQYFGPGTRLTVT.

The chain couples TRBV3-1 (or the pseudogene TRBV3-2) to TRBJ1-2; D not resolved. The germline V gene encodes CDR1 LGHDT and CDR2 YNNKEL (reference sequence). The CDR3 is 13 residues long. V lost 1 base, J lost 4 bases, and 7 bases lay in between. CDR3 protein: CASSQVRFYGYTF. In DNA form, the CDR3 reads TGTGCCAGCAGCCAAGTTCGGTTCTATGGCTACACCTTC.

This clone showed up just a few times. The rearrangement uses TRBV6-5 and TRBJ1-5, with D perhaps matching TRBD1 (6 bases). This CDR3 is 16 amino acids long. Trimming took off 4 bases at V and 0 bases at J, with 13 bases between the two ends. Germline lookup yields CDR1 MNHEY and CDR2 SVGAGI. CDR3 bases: TGTGCCAGCAGTTCAGCAGGGGCTCTTAGCAATCAGCCCCAGCATTTT. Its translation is CASSSAGALSNQPQHF.

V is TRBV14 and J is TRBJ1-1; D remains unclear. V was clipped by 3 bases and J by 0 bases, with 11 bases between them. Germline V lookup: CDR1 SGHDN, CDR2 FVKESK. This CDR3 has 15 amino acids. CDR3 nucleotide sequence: TGTGCCAGCAGCCAGTTGGGAGTGATGAACACTGAAGCTTTCTTT. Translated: CASSQLGVMNTEAFF.

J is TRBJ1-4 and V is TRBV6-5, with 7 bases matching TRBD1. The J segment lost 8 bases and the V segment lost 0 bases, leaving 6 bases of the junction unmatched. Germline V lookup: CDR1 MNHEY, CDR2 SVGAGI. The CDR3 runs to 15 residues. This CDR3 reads CASSYSYRGGEKLFF. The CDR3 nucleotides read TGTGCCAGCAGTTACTCGTACAGGGGTGGGGAAAAACTGTTTTTT.

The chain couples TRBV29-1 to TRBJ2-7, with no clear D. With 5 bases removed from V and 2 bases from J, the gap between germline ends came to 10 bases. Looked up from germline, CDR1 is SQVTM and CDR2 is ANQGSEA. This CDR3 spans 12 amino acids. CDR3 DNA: TGCAGCGTTATAGCTGCCACCTACGAGCAGTACTTC. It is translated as CSVIAATYEQYF.

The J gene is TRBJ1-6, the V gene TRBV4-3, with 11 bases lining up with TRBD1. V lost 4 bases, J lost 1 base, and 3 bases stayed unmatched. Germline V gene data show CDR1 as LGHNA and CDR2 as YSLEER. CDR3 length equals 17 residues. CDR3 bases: TGCGCCAGCAGCCCCGGACAGGGGGCTTCCTATAATTCACCCCTCCACTTT. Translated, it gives CASSPGQGASYNSPLHF.

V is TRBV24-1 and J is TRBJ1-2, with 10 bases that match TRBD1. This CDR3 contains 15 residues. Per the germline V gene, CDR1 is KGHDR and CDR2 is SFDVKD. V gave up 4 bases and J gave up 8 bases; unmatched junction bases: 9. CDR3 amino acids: CATSDSRTGGIGYTF. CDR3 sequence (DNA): TGTGCCACCAGTGACTCCAGGACAGGGGGAATCGGCTACACCTTC.